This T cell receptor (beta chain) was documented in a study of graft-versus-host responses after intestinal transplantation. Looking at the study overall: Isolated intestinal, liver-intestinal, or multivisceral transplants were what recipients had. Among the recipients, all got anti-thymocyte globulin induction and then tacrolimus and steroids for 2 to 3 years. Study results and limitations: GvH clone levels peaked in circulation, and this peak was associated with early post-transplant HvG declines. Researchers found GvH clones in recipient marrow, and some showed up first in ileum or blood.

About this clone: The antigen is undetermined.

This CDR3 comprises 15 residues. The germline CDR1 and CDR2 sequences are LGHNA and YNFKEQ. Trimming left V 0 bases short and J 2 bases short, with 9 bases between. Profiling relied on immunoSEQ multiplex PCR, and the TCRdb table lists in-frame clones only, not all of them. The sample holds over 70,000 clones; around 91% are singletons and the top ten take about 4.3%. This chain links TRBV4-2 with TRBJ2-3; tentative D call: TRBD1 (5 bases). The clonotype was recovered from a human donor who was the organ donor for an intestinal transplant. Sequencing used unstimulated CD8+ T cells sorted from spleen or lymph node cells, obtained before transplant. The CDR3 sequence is CASSQERQPTDTQYF. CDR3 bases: TGTGCCAGCAGCCAAGAGAGACAGCCCACAGATACGCAGTATTTT.